The 16 T cell receptor beta chains below come from one sample, sequenced in a study of CD8 T cells in ankylosing spondylitis (dated by TCRdb to 2016 to 2017). Receptor libraries were prepared by 5' RACE. The sample was run on an Illumina HiSeq 2500. The public reads were reprocessed in TCRdb via fastp at Q25 and MiXCR, keeping in-frame beta chains. Here each entry gathers all rows of one CDR3 protein and keeps the most common genes and DNA. The sample table lists about 240,000 distinct CDR3 sequences, about 24% of them with a count of one. Approximately 0.61% of the sample rests with the top ten. Sequencing input: blood, either unsorted or a sorted T cell fraction (not recorded which). The receptors were sampled from a male donor with ankylosing spondylitis or in good health (not recorded which).

This clonotype was seen a handful of times. V gene TRBV2 combines with J gene TRBJ1-5; 8 bases are a match to TRBD1. The CDR3 has 15 amino acids. V lost 7 bases and J lost 1; bases outside the gene matches: 6. Per germline, CDR1 SNHLY and CDR2 FYNNEI. CDR3 amino acids: CASTQGAKSNQPQHF. CDR3 DNA sequence: TGTGCCAGCACCCAGGGGGCTAAAAGCAATCAGCCCCAGCATTTT.

The V gene is TRBV20-1, the J gene TRBJ2-3, with D perhaps TRBD2 (5 bases). Germline loops: CDR1 DFQATT, CDR2 SNEGSKA (reference sequence). Trimming cost V 3 bases and J 5 bases, with 9 bases left between them. The CDR3 totals 12 residues. Here the CDR3 DNA reads TGCAGTGCTAGTCGGGGAGTAGATACGCAGTATTTT. Its translation: CSASRGVDTQYF.

This clonotype occurred many times. In nucleotides, the CDR3 is TGTGCCAGCAGCCTACAGGGGGTCGAGCAGTACTTC. It codes for CASSLQGVEQYF. The rearrangement joins TRBV6-1 to TRBJ2-7; TRBD1 matches at 8 bases. J gave up 6 bases and V 6 bases, and 4 bases lay outside the gene matches. This CDR3 has 12 amino acids. The germline V gene has CDR1 MNHNS and CDR2 SASEGT.

This chain connects TRBV18 to TRBJ2-1; 8 nucleotides match TRBD2. V was pared by 4 bases and J by 5 bases, with 10 bases of the junction left unmatched. Per germline, CDR1 KGHSH and CDR2 LQKENI. The length of the CDR3 is 16 residues. The CDR3 reads CASSRTGGLADNEQFF. Here the CDR3 DNA reads TGTGCCAGCTCACGCACGGGAGGACTAGCCGACAATGAGCAGTTCTTC. The entire variable domain, with the rest obtained from reference TRBV18 and TRBJ2-1, is as follows: NAGVMQNPRHLVRRRGQEARLRCSPMKGHSHVYWYRQLPEEGLKFMVYLQKENIIDESGMPKERFSAEFPKEGPSILRIQQVVRGDSAAYFCASSRTGGLADNEQFFGPGTRLTVL.

In its sample, this clonotype was seen many times. The chain combines TRBV20-1 with TRBJ2-2, with TRBD2 identical over 7 bases. The trim removed 3 bases at V and 0 bases at J, leaving 13 bases unmatched. Germline-derived CDR1 and CDR2 are DFQATT and SNEGSKA (reference sequence). This CDR3 is built from 18 residues. CDR3 protein: CSASGGSPLLPNTGELFF. CDR3 nucleotides: TGCAGTGCTAGCGGGGGGTCTCCTCTACTACCGAACACCGGGGAGCTGTTTTTT.

This clonotype was found once. J is TRBJ2-1 and V is TRBV6-5, with 9 bases identical to TRBD1. The ends lost 4 bases at V and 7 bases at J; junction bases unmatched: 11. CDR3 length equals 16 residues. The V gene's germline CDR1 is MNHEY and CDR2 SVGAGI. CDR3 nucleotides: TGTGCCAGCAGTTCCTCCGGGACAGGGATAGGTAATGAGCAGTTCTTC. This sequence encodes CASSSSGTGIGNEQFF.

This clonotype appeared a few times. The chain employs TRBV5-1 and TRBJ2-5, with D hard to call. V was trimmed by 1 base and J by 3 bases, leaving 10 bases between them. The germline gives CDR1 SGHRS, CDR2 YFSETQ. The CDR3 has 14 residues. The chain's CDR3 is CASSLFASEETQYF. The DNA for the CDR3 is TGCGCCAGCAGCTTGTTTGCAAGTGAAGAGACCCAGTACTTC.

This chain links TRBV20-1 with TRBJ2-5; D tentatively fits TRBD1 or TRBD2 (5 bases each). The CDR3 has 13 residues. Trimming removed 3 bases at V and 0 bases at J, with 8 bases between. Germline CDR1 and CDR2: DFQATT and SNEGSKA (reference sequence). The chain's CDR3 is CSARGPNQETQYF. For the CDR3, the DNA is TGCAGTGCTAGGGGACCGAACCAAGAGACCCAGTACTTC.

This clonotype was seen repeatedly, ten times or more. This chain connects TRBV3-1 to TRBJ2-5; D is possibly TRBD2 (6 bases). V lost 4 bases to trimming and J lost 6 bases, with 18 bases between them. Germline values: CDR1 LGHDT, CDR2 YNNKEL (reference sequence). The CDR3 totals 15 residues. In DNA, the CDR3 is TGTGCCAGCAGCCCGGGGTTGCTGGGGGGAAAGACCCAGTACTTC. Protein product: CASSPGLLGGKTQYF.

This clonotype was detected ten times or more. The chain has TRBV7-9 and TRBJ2-7; 8 positions match TRBD2. V shed 5 bases, J shed 7 bases, and the junction held 10 bases outside the gene matches. Germline V lookup: CDR1 SEHNR, CDR2 FQNEAQ (reference sequence). The CDR3 extends over 14 amino acids. CDR3 sequence reads: CASSPTGGAGEQYF. The CDR3 DNA is TGTGCCAGCAGCCCAACCGGGGGGGCGGGTGAGCAGTACTTC.

The rearrangement links TRBV2 to TRBJ2-1; 15 nucleotides line up with TRBD2. Trimming cost V 5 bases and J 7 bases; bases outside gene matches: 6. The CDR3 is made up of 16 amino acids. The germline V gene encodes CDR1 SNHLY and CDR2 FYNNEI. The CDR3 sequence is CASSQGLAGGENEQFF. In DNA form, the CDR3 reads TGTGCCAGCAGTCAGGGACTAGCGGGGGGTGAAAATGAGCAGTTCTTC.

This clonotype was seen only a few times. The V and J genes are TRBV20-1 and TRBJ1-5; TRBD1 matches at 7 bases. J gave up 5 bases and V 3 bases, and 10 bases lay outside the gene matches. There are 15 residues in the CDR3. Germline values: CDR1 DFQATT, CDR2 SNEGSKA (reference sequence). CDR3 sequence (DNA): TGCAGTGCTAGTCAGGGGGTGAGGTCTGATCAGCCCCAGCATTTT. It encodes CSASQGVRSDQPQHF.

The table lists this clonotype with many counts. This sequence joins TRBV15 and TRBJ2-7; D gene unclear. The CDR3 covers 13 residues. Trimming took 0 bases from V and 2 from J, leaving 5 bases between them. CDR1 and CDR2 from the germline V gene are LNHNV and YYDKDF (reference sequence). CDR3 amino acids: CATSRDSPYEQYF. In DNA form, the CDR3 reads TGTGCCACCAGCAGAGATAGCCCCTACGAGCAGTACTTC.

At least ten counts were recorded for this clonotype. The rearrangement joins TRBV20-1 to TRBJ1-2, with a weak D call TRBD1 (6 bases). CDR3 length equals 12 residues. V was pared by 7 bases and J by 10 bases, with 19 bases between. Germline lookup yields CDR1 DFQATT and CDR2 SNEGSKA (reference sequence). DNA for the CDR3: TGCAGTGGCAGGAGGGGGGATGAGGACTACACCTTC. This translates into CSGRRGDEDYTF.

This clonotype was seen more than once but under ten times. This chain joins TRBV30 and TRBJ2-4; TRBD2 is a possible D gene (5 bases). The length of the CDR3 is 16 residues. Germline CDR1 GTSNPN, CDR2 SVGIG (reference sequence). Between the trimmed V and J ends, which lost 0 bases and 0 bases, there was a span of 12 bases. CDR3 in DNA: TGTGCCTGGAGTGTCACGGGAAAGGTAGCCAAAAACATTCAGTACTTC. Translation: CAWSVTGKVAKNIQYF.

This clonotype was detected a few times. This rearrangement joins TRBV10-3 to TRBJ2-3; D is uncertain. The V gene's germline CDR1 is ENHRY and CDR2 SYGVKD. V lost 0 bases to trimming and J lost 5 bases, with 6 bases between them. The CDR3 runs to 13 residues. In nucleotides, the CDR3 is TGTGCCATCAGTGAGTCCGGCCGAGATACGCAGTATTTT. As protein: CAISESGRDTQYF.